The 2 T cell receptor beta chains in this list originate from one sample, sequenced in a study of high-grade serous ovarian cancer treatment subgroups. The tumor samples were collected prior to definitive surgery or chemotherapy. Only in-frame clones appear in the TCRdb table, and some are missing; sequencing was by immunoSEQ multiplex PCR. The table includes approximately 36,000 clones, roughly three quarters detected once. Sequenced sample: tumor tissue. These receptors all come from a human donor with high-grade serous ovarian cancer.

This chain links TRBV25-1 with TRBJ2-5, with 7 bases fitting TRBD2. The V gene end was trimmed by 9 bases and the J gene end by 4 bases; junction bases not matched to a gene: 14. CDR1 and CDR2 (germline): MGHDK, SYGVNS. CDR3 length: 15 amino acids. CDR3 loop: CASGGEGTLAETQYF. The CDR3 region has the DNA TGTGCCAGTGGGGGGGAGGGTACGTTAGCAGAGACCCAGTACTTC.

CDR3 region: CASSERGGYEKLFF. The CDR3 nucleotides are TGTGCCAGCAGTGAGAGGGGGGGCTATGAAAAACTGTTTTTT. This chain links TRBV27 with TRBJ1-4, with D perhaps TRBD1 (6 bases). Trimming removed 5 bases at V and 6 bases at J, with 13 bases between. The CDR3 has 14 residues. Germline V gene data show CDR1 as MNHEY and CDR2 as SMNVEV (reference sequence).